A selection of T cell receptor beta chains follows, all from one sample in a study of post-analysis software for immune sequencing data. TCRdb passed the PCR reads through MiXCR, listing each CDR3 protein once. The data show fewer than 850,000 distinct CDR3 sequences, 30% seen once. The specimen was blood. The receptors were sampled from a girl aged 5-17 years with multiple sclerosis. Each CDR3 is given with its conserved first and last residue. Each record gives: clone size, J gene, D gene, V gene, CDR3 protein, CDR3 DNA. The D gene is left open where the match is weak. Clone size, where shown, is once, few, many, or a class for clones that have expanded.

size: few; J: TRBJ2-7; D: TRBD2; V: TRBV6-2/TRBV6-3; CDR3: CASSYREAGGVYEQYF; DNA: TGTGCCAGCAGTTATCGAGAAGCGGGAGGGGTCTACGAGCAGTACTTC
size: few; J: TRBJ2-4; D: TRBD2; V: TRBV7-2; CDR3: CASSLPRLADKNIQYF; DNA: TGTGCCAGCAGCTTACCACGACTAGCGGACAAAAACATTCAGTACTTC
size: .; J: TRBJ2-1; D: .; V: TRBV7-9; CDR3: CASSPRGARSYNEQFF; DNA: TGTGCCAGCAGCCCCAGGGGGGCGCGCTCCTACAATGAGCAGTTCTTC
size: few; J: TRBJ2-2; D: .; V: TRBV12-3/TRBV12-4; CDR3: CASSLALGTGELFF; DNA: TGTGCCAGCAGTTTAGCGTTGGGCACCGGGGAGCTGTTTTTT
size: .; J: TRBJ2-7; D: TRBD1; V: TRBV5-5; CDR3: CASYIPGQGINEQYF; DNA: TGTGCCAGCTACATACCGGGACAGGGAATTAATGAGCAGTACTTC
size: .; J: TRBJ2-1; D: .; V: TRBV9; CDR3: CASSVATPYEQFF; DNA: TGTGCCAGCAGCGTAGCTACACCCTATGAGCAGTTCTTC
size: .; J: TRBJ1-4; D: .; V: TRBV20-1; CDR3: CSARKLYATNEKLFF; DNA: TGCAGTGCTAGAAAGCTTTATGCAACTAATGAAAAACTGTTTTTT
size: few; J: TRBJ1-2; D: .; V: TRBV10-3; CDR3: CAISESVGSYGYTF; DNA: TGTGCCATCAGTGAGTCGGTTGGGAGCTATGGCTACACCTTC
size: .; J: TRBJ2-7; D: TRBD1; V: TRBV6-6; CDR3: CASSSLGQGHEQYF; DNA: TGTGCCAGCAGTTCCCTAGGACAGGGTCACGAGCAGTACTTC
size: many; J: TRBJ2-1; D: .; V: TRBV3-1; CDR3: CASSLRSLAHNEQFF; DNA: TGTGCCAGCAGCCTCCGGAGCCTGGCACACAATGAGCAGTTCTTC
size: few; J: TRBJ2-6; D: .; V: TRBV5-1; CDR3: CASKSTAGANVLTF; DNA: TGCGCCAGCAAAAGCACAGCTGGGGCCAACGTCCTGACTTTC
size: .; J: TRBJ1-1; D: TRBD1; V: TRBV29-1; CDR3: CSAGTGWNTDAFF; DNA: TGCAGCGCTGGGACAGGGTGGAACACTGACGCTTTCTTT
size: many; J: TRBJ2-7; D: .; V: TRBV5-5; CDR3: CASSPSEYEQYF; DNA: TGTGCCAGCAGCCCCTCCGAATACGAGCAGTACTTC
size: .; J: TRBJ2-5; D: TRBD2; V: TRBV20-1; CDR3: CSASDLTSGGMETQYF; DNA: TGCAGTGCTAGCGATCTGACTAGCGGGGGGATGGAGACCCAGTACTTC
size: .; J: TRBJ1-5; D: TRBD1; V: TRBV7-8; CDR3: CASSLSDRGRQPQHF; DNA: TGTGCCAGCAGCTTATCGGACAGGGGGAGACAGCCCCAGCATTTT
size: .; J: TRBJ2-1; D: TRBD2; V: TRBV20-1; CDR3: CSASYGGGALWGIANEQFF; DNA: TGCAGTGCTAGCTATGGCGGGGGGGCGTTGTGGGGCATTGCCAATGAGCAGTTCTTC
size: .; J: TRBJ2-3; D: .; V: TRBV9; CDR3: CASSVVREKGDTQYF; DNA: TGTGCCAGCAGCGTAGTGAGGGAGAAAGGGGATACGCAGTATTTT
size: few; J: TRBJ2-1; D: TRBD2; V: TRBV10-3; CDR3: CAISNSGKGYNEQFF; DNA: TGTGCCATCAGTAATAGCGGGAAAGGCTACAATGAGCAGTTCTTC
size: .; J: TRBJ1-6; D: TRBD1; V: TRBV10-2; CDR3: CASSDIVRDRADTPLHF; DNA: TGCGCCAGCAGTGATATCGTCCGGGACAGGGCGGATACACCCCTCCACTTT
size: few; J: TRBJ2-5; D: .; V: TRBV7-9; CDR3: CASSLAIGRETQYF; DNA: TGTGCCAGCAGCTTAGCCATTGGACGAGAGACCCAGTACTTC
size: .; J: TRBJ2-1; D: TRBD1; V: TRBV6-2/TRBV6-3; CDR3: CASSLYRGRRNEQFF; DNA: TGTGCCAGCAGCCTCTACAGGGGGCGCAGGAATGAGCAGTTCTTC
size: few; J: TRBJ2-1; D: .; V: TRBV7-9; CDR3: CASIPGPGSYNEQFF; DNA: TGTGCCAGCATCCCGGGGCCGGGCTCCTACAATGAGCAGTTCTTC
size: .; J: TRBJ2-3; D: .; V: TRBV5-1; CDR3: CASRGTLAGTDTQYF; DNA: TGCGCCAGTCGGGGGACCCTGGCGGGTACAGATACGCAGTATTTT
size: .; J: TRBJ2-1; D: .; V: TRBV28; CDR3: CASYGWGFYNERFF; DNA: TGTGCCAGTTATGGGTGGGGGTTCTACAATGAGCGGTTCTTC
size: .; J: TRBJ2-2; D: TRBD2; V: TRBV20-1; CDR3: CSAGSGGPWTGELFF; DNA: TGCAGTGCTGGTAGCGGGGGGCCGTGGACCGGGGAGCTGTTTTTT
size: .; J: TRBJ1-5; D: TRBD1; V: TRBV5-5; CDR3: CASSLDRLRDRDNQPQHF; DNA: TGTGCCAGCAGCTTGGATCGCTTACGGGACAGGGACAATCAGCCCCAGCATTTT
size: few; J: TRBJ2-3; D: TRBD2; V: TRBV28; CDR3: CASSLGGRASFTDTQYF; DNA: TGTGCCAGCAGTTTGGGCGGGAGGGCCTCATTCACAGATACGCAGTATTTT
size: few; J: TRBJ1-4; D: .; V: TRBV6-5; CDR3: CASMWDEKLFF; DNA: TGTGCCAGCATGTGGGATGAAAAACTGTTTTTT
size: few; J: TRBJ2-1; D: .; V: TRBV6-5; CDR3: CASQQAYNEQFF; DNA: TGTGCCAGCCAACAGGCTTACAATGAGCAGTTCTTC
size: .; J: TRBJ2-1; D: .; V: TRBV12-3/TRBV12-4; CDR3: CASRAPLSENEQFF; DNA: TGTGCCAGCAGGGCCCCCTTAAGCGAGAATGAGCAGTTCTTC
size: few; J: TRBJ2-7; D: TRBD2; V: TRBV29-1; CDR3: CSVEDGLAGAKEQYF; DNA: TGCAGCGTTGAAGATGGACTAGCGGGAGCTAAAGAGCAGTACTTC
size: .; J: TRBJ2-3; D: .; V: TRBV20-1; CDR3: CSALTTGPSTDTQYF; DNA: TGCAGTGCCCTCACTACAGGGCCTAGCACAGATACGCAGTATTTT
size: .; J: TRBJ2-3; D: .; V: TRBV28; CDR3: CASGNQGGGRGTADTQYF; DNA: TGTGCCAGCGGAAACCAGGGGGGGGGCAGGGGGACTGCAGATACGCAGTATTTT
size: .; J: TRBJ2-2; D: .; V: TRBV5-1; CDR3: CASSLASGRANTGELFF; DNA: TGCGCCAGCAGCTTGGCGAGTGGACGAGCGAACACCGGGGAGCTGTTTTTT
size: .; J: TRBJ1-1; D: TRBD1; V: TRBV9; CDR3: CASSLQGQTEAFF; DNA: TGTGCCAGCAGCCTACAGGGGCAAACTGAAGCTTTCTTT
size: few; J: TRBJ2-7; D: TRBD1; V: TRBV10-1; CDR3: CASSDSGQGFYEQYF; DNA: TGCGCCAGCAGTGATTCGGGACAGGGGTTCTACGAGCAGTACTTC
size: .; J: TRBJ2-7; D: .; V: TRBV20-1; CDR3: CSAKGWRAYEQYF; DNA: TGCAGTGCCAAGGGGTGGCGAGCCTACGAGCAGTACTTC
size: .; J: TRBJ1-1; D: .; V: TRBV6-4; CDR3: CASSALAGLEAFF; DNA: TGTGCCAGCAGTGCGCTGGCTGGTTTAGAAGCTTTCTTT
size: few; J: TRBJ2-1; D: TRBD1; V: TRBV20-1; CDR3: CSARDPGSGGSKGEQFF; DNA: TGCAGTGCTAGAGACCCCGGTTCAGGGGGCTCGAAGGGTGAGCAGTTCTTC
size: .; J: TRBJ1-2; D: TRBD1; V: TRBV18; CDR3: CASSPQEGAYYGYTF; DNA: TGTGCCAGCTCACCACAGGAGGGGGCCTACTATGGCTACACCTTC
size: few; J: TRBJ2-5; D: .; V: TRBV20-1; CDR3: CSSRTALETQYF; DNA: TGCAGCAGCAGGACGGCTCTGGAGACCCAGTACTTC
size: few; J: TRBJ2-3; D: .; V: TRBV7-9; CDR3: CASSELGRLDTQYF; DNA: TGTGCCAGCAGCGAATTGGGACGGTTGGATACGCAGTATTTT
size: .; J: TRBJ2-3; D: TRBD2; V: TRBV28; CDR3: CASSSGLGVGTDTQYF; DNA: TGTGCCAGCAGTTCAGGACTAGGGGTGGGCACAGATACGCAGTATTTT
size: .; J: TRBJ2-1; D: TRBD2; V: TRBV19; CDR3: CASSIENPGLAGVDEQFF; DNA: TGTGCCAGTAGTATCGAAAACCCCGGACTAGCGGGAGTGGATGAGCAGTTCTTC
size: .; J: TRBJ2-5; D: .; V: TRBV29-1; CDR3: CSVDAGAGEQYF; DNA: TGCAGCGTTGACGCAGGGGCTGGAGAGCAGTACTTC
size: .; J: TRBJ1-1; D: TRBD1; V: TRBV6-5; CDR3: CASSRTGVRAFF; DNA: TGTGCCAGCAGTCGGACAGGGGTACGGGCTTTCTTT
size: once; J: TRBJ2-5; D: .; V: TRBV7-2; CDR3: CASSSPGFKGTQYF; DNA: TGTGCCAGCAGCTCTCCAGGGTTTAAAGGGACCCAGTACTTC
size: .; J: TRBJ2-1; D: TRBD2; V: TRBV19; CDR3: CASSILAGGLYNEQFF; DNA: TGTGCCAGTAGTATACTAGCGGGAGGCCTCTACAATGAGCAGTTCTTC
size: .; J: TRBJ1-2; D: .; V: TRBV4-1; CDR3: CASSQVLAEAYGYTF; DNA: TGCGCCAGCAGCCAAGTTTTGGCAGAAGCCTATGGCTACACCTTC
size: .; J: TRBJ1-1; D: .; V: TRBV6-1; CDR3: CASWQDRLNTEAFF; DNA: TGTGCCAGCTGGCAAGACAGGCTGAACACTGAAGCTTTCTTT
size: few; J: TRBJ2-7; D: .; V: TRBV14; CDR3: CASSQDLVGYEQYF; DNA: TGTGCCAGCAGCCAAGATCTGGTGGGTTACGAGCAGTACTTC
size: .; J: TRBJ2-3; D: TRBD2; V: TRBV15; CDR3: CASSPVAGRSTDTQYF; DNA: TGTGCCTCCAGCCCAGTAGCGGGAAGGAGCACAGATACGCAGTATTTT
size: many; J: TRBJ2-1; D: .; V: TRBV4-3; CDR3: CASSPHENNEQFF; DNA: TGCGCCAGCAGCCCGCACGAAAACAATGAGCAGTTCTTC
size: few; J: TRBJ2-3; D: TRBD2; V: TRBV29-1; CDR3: CSTTVLAVDSTDTQYF; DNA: TGCAGCACAACGGTCCTAGCGGTTGATAGCACAGATACGCAGTATTTT